This T cell receptor beta chain stems from a study of blood T cell repertoires in COVID-19. Whole-study context: Sites in the United States, Italy and Spain provided acute and convalescent COVID-19 samples. T cells, B-cell-depleted T cells, or PBMCs supplied cDNA or gDNA.

Produced via immunoSEQ multiplex PCR; TCRdb's table is partial and in-frame only. The table records a few hundred thousand clones, roughly 90% of them present only once. The V gene lost 1 base and the J gene lost 2 bases, with 14 bases spanning the gap. The germline V gene encodes CDR1 LNHDA and CDR2 SQIVND (reference sequence). The CDR3 spans 16 residues. The TCR sequence derives from a young woman who had recovered from COVID-19. The material sequenced was PBMCs or T cells enriched from blood (not recorded which). The genes are TRBV19 and TRBJ1-1, with D perhaps TRBD1 (6 bases). In DNA, the CDR3 is TGTGCCAGTAGTATAGTTCCAACAGGGAAAAACACTGAAGCTTTCTTT. Translating it yields CASSIVPTGKNTEAFF.